This TCR beta chain was obtained from a study of blood T cell repertoires in COVID-19 (dated by TCRdb to the early 2020s). Background for the entire study: Samples covering the acute and convalescent phases of COVID-19 were provided by collaborators in the United States, Italy and Spain. The material from the prospective study consisted of cDNA or gDNA derived from T cells, B-cell-depleted T cells, or PBMCs. The dataset comprised deeply sampled blood TCRbeta repertoires from subjects exposed to, actively infected with, or recovered from COVID-19. The repertoires were released in a freely available public database meant as a resource for research on the immune response to SARS-CoV-2. The samples were drawn from the first 160 participants of the ongoing ImmuneRACE study and from 1,254 subjects provided by 6 global collaborators. Nearly every sample came with metadata listing a de-identified subject ID, COVID-19 status, age in years and sex. Where available, HLA class I and class II types were obtained from metadata supplied by the sample provider rather than from assay-based typing.

Results the study describes overall, beyond this receptor: The amount of clinical and demographic metadata varied by source and participant and was provided uncurated.

Of note for this clone: No cognate antigen has been identified for it. The input lacks base qualities; no much larger clone sits a single base away.

From a lookup of the germline V gene (reference sequence), CDR1 and CDR2 are MNHEY and SMNVEV. Inclusive of the bounding cysteine and phenylalanine, the CDR3 is 15 residues long. The only DNA kept is the CDR3, 45 bases in frame from the first base. Here V drops 6 bases and J drops 2 bases, and the junction holds 3 bases not matched to any gene. TCRbeta CDR3 regions were amplified from genomic DNA using the immunoSEQ Assay, a bias-controlled multiplex PCR. The published analysis was carried out like this. Nucleated cell counts per sample were estimated from amplification of reference gene primers within the assay. Sequence reads were collapsed and filtered to measure the absolute abundance of every unique TCRbeta CDR3 rearrangement. For each sample, productive Simpson clonality was calculated as the square root of Simpson's diversity index over productive rearrangements. TCRdb holds this immuneACCESS table with in-frame rearrangements only. Some clones are missing; in checked studies, unresolved V genes explain under half, and the rest has no known cause. D and trimming were read from the DNA, whereas the V and J calls and clone size are those reported in that table. The sample data list tens of thousands of clones, and roughly 78% of these were observed just once. Over 7.5% of the sample lies in the top ten.

Collaborating institutions collected whole blood in K2EDTA tubes following their own protocols. For TCRbeta analysis, collaborators shipped samples in one of three forms: frozen whole blood, isolated PBMCs, or DNA extracted from either of those sample types. This chain joins TRBV27 to TRBJ2-7; 14 central bases correspond to TRBD2. The sample was peripheral blood. The receptor's source is a woman older than 75 with acute or convalescent COVID-19. The DNA sequence is TGTGCCAGCAGGGGACTAGCGGGGGTTACCTACGAGCAGTACTTC. This yields the protein CASRGLAGVTYEQYF.